A selection of T cell receptor beta chains follows, all from one sample in a study of shared clonotypes between healthy human individuals. Clones were sequenced by immunoSEQ multiplex PCR, and TCRdb holds only the in-frame ones, with some missing. The sample yields around 700,000 clones, around 72% seen once. What was sequenced was memory CD4+ T cells sorted from blood. These receptors all stem from a woman in her thirties in good health. The CDR3 runs from the conserved cysteine through the conserved F or W. The order of the fields is V gene, clone size, D gene, J gene, CDR3 protein, CDR3 DNA. D genes are given only for firm matches. Some rows have no size entry. The others give once, few or many, or a class for an expanded clone.

v_gene: TRBV6-1
abundance: NA
d_gene: NA
j_gene: TRBJ2-2
CDR3aa: CASSEWAGSQAELFF
CDR3nt: TGTGCCAGCAGTGAATGGGCAGGGTCCCAAGCGGAGCTGTTTTTT

v_gene: TRBV4-1
abundance: NA
d_gene: NA
j_gene: TRBJ2-3
CDR3aa: CASSQDWKVSDTQYF
CDR3nt: TGCGCCAGCAGCCAAGATTGGAAAGTCTCAGATACGCAGTATTTT

v_gene: TRBV5-1
abundance: few
d_gene: NA
j_gene: TRBJ2-5
CDR3aa: CASRDSEETQYF
CDR3nt: TGCGCCAGCAGAGATAGCGAGGAGACCCAGTACTTC

v_gene: TRBV11-2
abundance: NA
d_gene: NA
j_gene: TRBJ2-2
CDR3aa: CASSSTRTFGELFF
CDR3nt: TGTGCCAGCAGCTCCACAAGGACGTTCGGGGAGCTGTTTTTT

v_gene: TRBV30
abundance: NA
d_gene: NA
j_gene: TRBJ1-5
CDR3aa: CAWSMSVSNQPQHF
CDR3nt: TGTGCCTGGAGTATGTCGGTAAGCAATCAGCCCCAGCATTTT

v_gene: TRBV5-6
abundance: NA
d_gene: TRBD1
j_gene: TRBJ2-7
CDR3aa: CASSPRDRAEQYF
CDR3nt: TGTGCCAGCAGCCCCCGGGACAGGGCCGAGCAGTACTTC

v_gene: TRBV30
abundance: once
d_gene: TRBD1
j_gene: TRBJ2-1
CDR3aa: CAWNRGQGRNEQFF
CDR3nt: TGTGCCTGGAACCGAGGACAGGGCAGAAATGAGCAGTTCTTC

v_gene: TRBV6-6
abundance: NA
d_gene: TRBD1
j_gene: TRBJ1-1
CDR3aa: CASSRRQGRATEAFF
CDR3nt: TGTGCCAGCAGTCGGCGACAGGGAAGGGCCACTGAAGCTTTCTTT

v_gene: TRBV27
abundance: NA
d_gene: TRBD2
j_gene: TRBJ2-1
CDR3aa: CASLGLAGGNEQFF
CDR3nt: TGTGCCAGCCTCGGACTAGCGGGAGGGAATGAGCAGTTCTTC

v_gene: TRBV5-6
abundance: few
d_gene: NA
j_gene: TRBJ2-5
CDR3aa: CASSPVGGVTQYF
CDR3nt: TGTGCCAGCAGCCCAGTTGGGGGTGTGACCCAGTACTTC

v_gene: TRBV4-1
abundance: few
d_gene: NA
j_gene: TRBJ1-4
CDR3aa: CASSQAGRSNEKLFF
CDR3nt: TGCGCCAGCAGCCAAGCCGGTCGCAGTAATGAAAAACTGTTTTTT

v_gene: TRBV6-1
abundance: NA
d_gene: NA
j_gene: TRBJ1-5
CDR3aa: CASSDYSNQPQHF
CDR3nt: TGTGCCAGCAGCGACTATAGCAATCAGCCCCAGCATTTT

v_gene: TRBV28
abundance: NA
d_gene: TRBD2
j_gene: TRBJ2-3
CDR3aa: CASSLIVAGVAVRSGDTQYF
CDR3nt: TGTGCCAGCAGTTTAATTGTTGCGGGAGTCGCGGTTCGCAGTGGGGATACGCAGTATTTT

v_gene: TRBV2
abundance: NA
d_gene: NA
j_gene: TRBJ2-7
CDR3aa: CASSNQGRYEQYF
CDR3nt: TGTGCCAGCAGTAATCAGGGTCGCTACGAGCAGTACTTC

v_gene: TRBV5-1
abundance: NA
d_gene: TRBD2
j_gene: TRBJ2-1
CDR3aa: CASSLSGSGVNEQFF
CDR3nt: TGCGCCAGCAGCTTGAGCGGGAGCGGTGTGAATGAGCAGTTCTTC

v_gene: TRBV11-3
abundance: NA
d_gene: NA
j_gene: TRBJ2-2
CDR3aa: CASSPGHRGDTGELFF
CDR3nt: TGTGCCAGCAGCCCGGGACATAGGGGGGACACCGGGGAGCTGTTTTTT

v_gene: TRBV28
abundance: NA
d_gene: NA
j_gene: TRBJ1-1
CDR3aa: CASSLRVPTEAFF
CDR3nt: TGTGCCAGCAGTTTGAGGGTACCCACTGAAGCTTTCTTT

v_gene: TRBV18
abundance: NA
d_gene: NA
j_gene: TRBJ2-3
CDR3aa: CASSPPSNVLDTQYF
CDR3nt: TGTGCCAGCTCACCACCGTCAAACGTATTAGATACGCAGTATTTT

v_gene: TRBV2
abundance: few
d_gene: NA
j_gene: TRBJ2-1
CDR3aa: CASSLLVSYNEQFF
CDR3nt: TGTGCCAGCAGTCTACTAGTTTCCTACAATGAGCAGTTCTTC

v_gene: TRBV29-1
abundance: few
d_gene: NA
j_gene: TRBJ2-7
CDR3aa: CSVGEGVDEQYF
CDR3nt: TGCAGCGTTGGCGAGGGGGTCGACGAGCAGTACTTC

v_gene: TRBV2
abundance: NA
d_gene: TRBD2
j_gene: TRBJ2-7
CDR3aa: CASSKTSGFYEQYF
CDR3nt: TGTGCCAGCTCTAAGACTAGCGGTTTTTACGAGCAGTACTTC

v_gene: TRBV28
abundance: NA
d_gene: NA
j_gene: TRBJ2-7
CDR3aa: CASTPGRQLYEQYF
CDR3nt: TGTGCCAGCACCCCCGGGAGACAGCTCTACGAGCAGTACTTC

v_gene: TRBV11-2
abundance: NA
d_gene: TRBD2
j_gene: TRBJ2-6
CDR3aa: CASSFLTSGSSGANVLTF
CDR3nt: TGTGCCAGCAGCTTTCTGACTAGCGGGAGCTCTGGGGCCAACGTCCTGACTTTC

v_gene: TRBV19
abundance: NA
d_gene: NA
j_gene: TRBJ1-4
CDR3aa: CASSITLINEKLFF
CDR3nt: TGTGCCAGTAGTATTACCCTCATTAATGAAAAACTGTTTTTT